These 15 T cell receptor beta chains were all obtained from the same sample, sequenced in a study of blood T cell repertoires in COVID-19. The table came from immunoSEQ multiplex PCR; TCRdb's copy has only in-frame clones and leaves some out. The table has about 220,000 clones, approximately 83% seen once. The sequencing input was PBMCs or T cells enriched from blood (not recorded which). The receptors were sampled from a woman in her thirties or forties with acute COVID-19.

The chain carries TRBV7-9 and TRBJ2-2; maybe TRBD2 (5 bases). The CDR3 is made up of 13 amino acids. Trimming cost V 1 base and J 7 bases, with 7 bases left between them. In germline, CDR1 is SEHNR, CDR2 FQNEAQ (reference sequence). The CDR3 loop reads CASSLGRDGELFF. The DNA for the CDR3 is TGTGCCAGCAGCTTAGGACGGGACGGGGAGCTGTTTTTT.

The CDR3 bases are TGCGCCAGCAGTCCCGGACAGGGGAACACTGAAGCTTTCTTT. It is translated as CASSPGQGNTEAFF. The V and J genes are TRBV10-1 and TRBJ1-1; 8 positions match TRBD1. Germline-derived CDR1 and CDR2 are WNHNN and SYGVQD (reference sequence). V trimming: 5 bases; J trimming: 1 base; junction bases outside the gene matches: 3. This CDR3 comprises 14 residues.

The rearrangement joins TRBV23-1 to TRBJ1-5; maybe TRBD1 (6 bases). TRBV23-1 carries the ORF label, with uncertain function. V gave up 2 bases and J gave up 1 base, with 24 bases separating them. The CDR3 runs to 20 residues. This CDR3 reads CASSQKGPQGLTGSNQPQHF. The CDR3 nucleotides read TGCGCCAGCAGTCAAAAAGGACCTCAGGGGCTAACGGGGAGCAATCAGCCCCAGCATTTT.

This clone has just one count. As DNA, the CDR3 is TGCGCCAGCAGCTGGATACACAGGGGCGGTAGGGTCGAGGGTGGCTACACCTTC. Translated, it gives CASSWIHRGGRVEGGYTF. V is TRBV5-1 and J is TRBJ1-2; 7 bases are shared with TRBD1. The V segment lost 3 bases and the J segment 7 bases; nucleotides outside the gene matches: 21. CDR3 length: 18 amino acids. Germline V gene sequence: CDR1 SGHRS, CDR2 YFSETQ.

The gene calls are TRBV3-1 (or the pseudogene TRBV3-2) and TRBJ1-5; 7 nucleotides agree with TRBD1. The J segment lost 9 bases and the V segment lost 4 bases, leaving 12 bases of the junction unmatched. The length of the CDR3 is 15 residues. CDR1 and CDR2 (germline): LGHDT, YNNKEL (reference sequence). CDR3 sequence reads: CASSPGTEEYRPQHF. The DNA for the CDR3 is TGTGCCAGCAGCCCTGGGACAGAAGAATATCGGCCCCAGCATTTT.

This clone was detected only a few times. The V call is TRBV15, the J call TRBJ2-7; TRBD2 agrees at 9 bases. The germline CDR1 and CDR2 sequences are LNHNV and YYDKDF (reference sequence). The CDR3 contains 15 residues. V shed 0 bases and J 0 bases; nucleotides not matched to a gene: 0. The CDR3 nucleotides are TGTGCCACCAGCAGAGAGACTAGCGGCTCCTACGAGCAGTACTTC. Translation: CATSRETSGSYEQYF.

The chain recombines TRBV19 with TRBJ2-1; D is uncertain. V gave up 3 bases and J gave up 10 bases, with 13 bases separating them. The germline gives CDR1 LNHDA, CDR2 SQIVND (reference sequence). The CDR3 is 13 amino acids. CDR3 region: CASSMDSAGEQFF. The CDR3 nucleotides are TGTGCCAGTAGTATGGATAGTGCAGGCGAGCAGTTCTTC.

The chain has TRBV7-9 and TRBJ2-3; 10 bases are shared with TRBD2. In germline, CDR1 is SEHNR, CDR2 FQNEAQ (reference sequence). With V trimmed by 1 base and J by 6 bases, 7 bases remained unmatched. The CDR3 is 16 amino acids. CDR3: CASSLEALAGEDTQYF. CDR3 DNA: TGTGCCAGCAGCTTAGAAGCCCTAGCGGGAGAGGATACGCAGTATTTT.

V and J are TRBV29-1 and TRBJ2-7, with 10 bases that match TRBD2. The V gene end was trimmed by 4 bases and the J gene end by 0 bases; junction bases not matched to a gene: 6. Germline V gene data show CDR1 as SQVTM and CDR2 as ANQGSEA. The CDR3 covers 15 residues. CDR3 sequence: CSVGGSSGSSYEQYF. The CDR3 bases are TGCAGCGTTGGAGGATCTAGCGGGAGCTCCTACGAGCAGTACTTC.

The chain recombines TRBV19 with TRBJ1-2; no firm D call. Trimming cost V 2 bases and J 8 bases, with 18 bases left between them. CDR3 length: 15 amino acids. The germline gives CDR1 LNHDA, CDR2 SQIVND (reference sequence). CDR3 residues: CASSISLSGMGGYTF. The CDR3 nucleotides are TGTGCCAGTAGTATATCCCTGTCGGGGATGGGCGGCTACACCTTC.

The chain uses TRBV30 and TRBJ2-7; 7 nucleotides line up with TRBD1. The junction had 5 bases not matched to a gene; V was cut back by 2 bases and J by 1 base. The CDR3 has 14 amino acids. The germline gives CDR1 GTSNPN, CDR2 SVGIG (reference sequence). CDR3 DNA: TGTGCCTGGAGTCGAGGGGGCGATTCCTACGAGCAGTACTTC. This translates into CAWSRGGDSYEQYF.

The chain has TRBV29-1 and TRBJ2-1; 9 bases line up with TRBD2. The trim removed 6 bases at V and 3 bases at J, leaving 12 bases unmatched. The CDR3 has 16 residues. Germline lookup yields CDR1 SQVTM and CDR2 ANQGSEA. The CDR3 DNA reads as TGCAGCGTAGTACCTCGGGCGGGGGGGGTCTACAATGAGCAGTTCTTC. It specifies CSVVPRAGGVYNEQFF.

V is TRBV7-3 and J is TRBJ1-6, with 9 nucleotides matching TRBD1. V was pared by 1 base and J by 4 bases, with 2 bases of the junction left unmatched. The CDR3 consists of 16 residues. In germline, CDR1 is SGHTA, CDR2 FQGTGA. CDR3 coding DNA: TGTGCCAGCAGCTTAAGAGGACAGGGGTATAATTCACCCCTCCACTTT. Protein product: CASSLRGQGYNSPLHF.

This CDR3 is CASRQQIYGYTF. The DNA for the CDR3 is TGTGCCAGCAGACAGCAAATCTATGGCTACACCTTC. The rearrangement links TRBV2 to TRBJ1-2; no clear D. Germline-derived CDR1 and CDR2 are SNHLY and FYNNEI. Trimming stripped 6 bases from V and 4 bases from J, with 9 bases between. The CDR3 covers 12 residues.

This chain uses TRBV29-1 with TRBJ1-2; the D gene is possibly TRBD1 (5 bases). This CDR3 spans 15 amino acids. Trimming cost V 3 bases and J 4 bases, with 18 bases left between them. The germline V gene encodes CDR1 SQVTM and CDR2 ANQGSEA. In nucleotides, the CDR3 is TGCAGCGTTGACGCCCTACGGGGCGGGATCTATGGCTACACCTTC. It encodes CSVDALRGGIYGYTF.